This T cell receptor beta chain was identified in a study of blood T cell repertoires in COVID-19. Enrolled through a virtual design, the participants were between about 18 and 100 years of age and came from some 25 US areas. The method was immunoSEQ multiplex PCR; TCRdb's version includes in-frame clones alone and lacks a portion of them. The sample includes about 210,000 clones, 70% to 90% of them seen just once. The receptor's source is a man between 40 and 49 years old who had recovered from COVID-19. Material for sequencing was PBMCs or T cells enriched from blood (not recorded which).

The CDR3 bases are TGTGCCAGCAGTGAATTGGGACAGGGGCCTCAGCCCCAGCATTTT. Translating gives CASSELGQGPQPQHF. The V and J genes are TRBV6-1 and TRBJ1-5; 10 bases fit TRBD1. V lost 2 bases and J lost 6; bases outside the gene matches: 4. The CDR3 loop spans 15 amino acids. CDR1 MNHNS and CDR2 SASEGT come from the germline V gene.